A selection of T cell receptor beta chains follows, all from one sample in a study of blood T cell repertoires in COVID-19. Assay: immunoSEQ multiplex PCR; the TCRdb copy retains only in-frame clones and omits some. The table lists roughly 100,000 clones, 89% of them singletons. The sequenced sample was peripheral blood. These receptors came from a woman of 80 years or more with active COVID-19. Both conserved end residues are part of each CDR3. The order of the fields is V gene, J gene, clone size, D gene, CDR3 DNA, CDR3 protein. D genes are given only for firm matches. Only part of the rows carry a size: once, few, many, or a class if the clone is expanded.

v_call: TRBV5-1
j_call: TRBJ2-1
clone_size: -
d_call: TRBD1
cdr3_nt: TGCGCCAGCAGCCAGGGACAGAAGAGAAGTACCTACAATGAGCAGTTCTTC
cdr3_aa: CASSQGQKRSTYNEQFF

v_call: TRBV9
j_call: TRBJ2-3
clone_size: -
d_call: -
cdr3_nt: TGTGCCAGCAGCCAAGACACCTACACAGATACGCAGTATTTT
cdr3_aa: CASSQDTYTDTQYF

v_call: TRBV29-1
j_call: TRBJ1-2
clone_size: -
d_call: -
cdr3_nt: TGCAGCGTTGATTCGGGGGGGCTGGGCTACACCTTC
cdr3_aa: CSVDSGGLGYTF

v_call: TRBV3-1/TRBV3-2
j_call: TRBJ2-1
clone_size: -
d_call: -
cdr3_nt: TGTGCCAGCAGCCAAGATCCAGGGGCCTCCTACAATGAGCAGTTCTTC
cdr3_aa: CASSQDPGASYNEQFF

v_call: TRBV30
j_call: TRBJ1-2
clone_size: -
d_call: -
cdr3_nt: TGTGCCTGGAGTGGCGGAAATAACTATGGCTACACCTTC
cdr3_aa: CAWSGGNNYGYTF

v_call: TRBV15
j_call: TRBJ2-2
clone_size: -
d_call: TRBD1
cdr3_nt: TGTGCCGCACAGGGGCGTTGGGACACCGGGGAGCTGTTTTTT
cdr3_aa: CAAQGRWDTGELFF

v_call: TRBV30
j_call: TRBJ2-1
clone_size: -
d_call: -
cdr3_nt: TGTGCCTGGAGTGGAGGGCCCGGCTCCTACAATGAGCAGTTCTTC
cdr3_aa: CAWSGGPGSYNEQFF

v_call: TRBV18
j_call: TRBJ1-1
clone_size: once
d_call: TRBD1
cdr3_nt: TGTGCCAGCTCACCTAGTACAGGGGGCGTCCGCACTGAAGCTTTCTTT
cdr3_aa: CASSPSTGGVRTEAFF

v_call: TRBV28
j_call: TRBJ1-6
clone_size: -
d_call: TRBD1
cdr3_nt: TGTGCCAGCAGAACCAGGGGGCGCAATTCACCCCTCCACTTT
cdr3_aa: CASRTRGRNSPLHF

v_call: TRBV7-2
j_call: TRBJ2-5
clone_size: -
d_call: -
cdr3_nt: TGTGCCAGCACCATTTCTTTGCGGGAGACCCAGTACTTC
cdr3_aa: CASTISLRETQYF